Detailed here is one T cell receptor (beta chain). Antigen specificity is unknown. CDR3 length: 15 residues. The V and J ends lost 6 bases and 2 bases respectively, with 15 bases between them. Germline CDR1 and CDR2: MRHNA and SNTAGT. Produced via immunoSEQ multiplex PCR; TCRdb's table is partial and in-frame only. The sample has 15,000 to 20,000 clones; around 90% are singletons. These data belong to a study of T cells in localized non-small cell lung cancer. Overall study findings and caveats: Appearances in adjacent lung were noted for a median approximately 61 of the top 100 tumor clones. Prolonged overall survival went with higher T cell density in the blood. Multi-region tumor sequencing was not done, so intratumor heterogeneity could not be excluded. It was uninvolved adjacent lung that showed the highest T cell clonality, exceeding tumor.

The rearrangement links TRBV6-4 to TRBJ2-3, with D perhaps matching TRBD1 (5 bases). The receptor comes from a woman between 35 and 75 years old with stage III lung adenocarcinoma. The sample here was peripheral blood mononuclear cells, taken before any cancer treatment. For the CDR3, the DNA is TGTGCCAGCAGGGCCCGAGACAGTCTCACAGATACGCAGTATTTT. This gives the protein CASRARDSLTDTQYF.